Listed below are T cell receptor beta chains from one sample, sequenced in a study of blood T cell repertoires in COVID-19. Sequenced by immunoSEQ multiplex PCR; TCRdb stores in-frame clones only, minus some. The sample lists about 200,000 clones, roughly 87% seen once, with roughly 21% in the top ten. Sequenced: peripheral blood. These receptors were taken from a man aged 60 to 69 with active or convalescent COVID-19. Each CDR3 is given with its conserved first and last residue. Fields, in order: D gene, J gene, V gene, clone size, CDR3 DNA, CDR3 protein. D genes are given only for firm matches. The size field is filled for only some rows; it gives once, few, many or a size class.

D gene: NA; J gene: TRBJ1-1; V gene: TRBV11-1; clone size: NA; CDR3 DNA: TGTGCCAGCAGCTTTAGAACAGGGAACACTGAAGCTTTCTTT; CDR3 protein: CASSFRTGNTEAFF
D gene: TRBD2; J gene: TRBJ2-1; V gene: TRBV2; clone size: NA; CDR3 DNA: TGTGCCAGCCGACTAGCGGGGGGCTCCTACAATGAGCAGTTCTTC; CDR3 protein: CASRLAGGSYNEQFF
D gene: NA; J gene: TRBJ2-3; V gene: TRBV5-5; clone size: few; CDR3 DNA: TGTGCCAGCAGCTTGGCCCTTAGAGATACGCAGTATTTT; CDR3 protein: CASSLALRDTQYF
D gene: NA; J gene: TRBJ1-3; V gene: TRBV11-2; clone size: few; CDR3 DNA: TGTGCCAGCAGCTTAGGGGTCGGGGGTTTGAGCGGAAACACCATATATTTT; CDR3 protein: CASSLGVGGLSGNTIYF
D gene: NA; J gene: TRBJ2-7; V gene: TRBV5-1; clone size: NA; CDR3 DNA: TGCGCCAGCAGTTTCACCGGGGATTATGGCGAGCAGTACTTC; CDR3 protein: CASSFTGDYGEQYF
D gene: NA; J gene: TRBJ2-5; V gene: TRBV5-1; clone size: NA; CDR3 DNA: TGCGCCAGCAGCTTGGACTCAGAGACCCAGTACTTC; CDR3 protein: CASSLDSETQYF
D gene: NA; J gene: TRBJ1-3; V gene: TRBV6-5; clone size: NA; CDR3 DNA: TGTGCCAGCAGGGACAGCCGAAACACCATATATTTT; CDR3 protein: CASRDSRNTIYF
D gene: NA; J gene: TRBJ2-2; V gene: TRBV4-1; clone size: once; CDR3 DNA: TGCGCCAGCAGCCAGACGGAGACCGGGGAGCTGTTTTTT; CDR3 protein: CASSQTETGELFF
D gene: TRBD2; J gene: TRBJ2-7; V gene: TRBV11-2; clone size: NA; CDR3 DNA: TGTGCCAGCAGCTTAGAGGGGCGGGGGGCCTACGAGCAGTACTTC; CDR3 protein: CASSLEGRGAYEQYF
D gene: NA; J gene: TRBJ2-3; V gene: TRBV6-1; clone size: NA; CDR3 DNA: TGTGCCAGCAGTGAATATACAGATACGCAGTATTTT; CDR3 protein: CASSEYTDTQYF
D gene: TRBD1; J gene: TRBJ2-6; V gene: TRBV7-6; clone size: NA; CDR3 DNA: TGTGCCAGCAGCCCGGGACAGGGCAACTCTGGGGCCAACGTCCTGACTTTC; CDR3 protein: CASSPGQGNSGANVLTF
D gene: TRBD2; J gene: TRBJ2-3; V gene: TRBV4-1; clone size: NA; CDR3 DNA: TGCGCCAGCAGCCTGCTCGGGGGGGAGGATACGCAGTATTTT; CDR3 protein: CASSLLGGEDTQYF
D gene: NA; J gene: TRBJ2-7; V gene: TRBV7-8; clone size: few; CDR3 DNA: TGTGCCAGCAGCTTGTCCGGAGGCTACGAGCAGTACTTC; CDR3 protein: CASSLSGGYEQYF
D gene: NA; J gene: TRBJ2-1; V gene: TRBV5-5; clone size: once; CDR3 DNA: TGTGCCAGCAGCACGGGACAAGGCTCCTACAATGAGCAGTTCTTC; CDR3 protein: CASSTGQGSYNEQFF
D gene: TRBD2; J gene: TRBJ2-1; V gene: TRBV20-1; clone size: NA; CDR3 DNA: TGCAGTGCTAGTTATAGCGGGGGGGCCAATGAGCAGTTCTTC; CDR3 protein: CSASYSGGANEQFF
D gene: TRBD2; J gene: TRBJ2-5; V gene: TRBV6-5; clone size: once; CDR3 DNA: TGTGCCAGCACCGCTAGCGGGGGAGGGGAAGATACCCAGTACTTC; CDR3 protein: CASTASGGGEDTQYF
D gene: NA; J gene: TRBJ1-6; V gene: TRBV5-6; clone size: few; CDR3 DNA: TGTGCCAGCAGCGTACAACAGGTCGATTCACCCCTCCACTTT; CDR3 protein: CASSVQQVDSPLHF
D gene: NA; J gene: TRBJ1-6; V gene: TRBV19; clone size: NA; CDR3 DNA: TGTGCCAGTAGTTCCGGGACAAATTCACCCCTCCACTTT; CDR3 protein: CASSSGTNSPLHF
D gene: NA; J gene: TRBJ1-4; V gene: TRBV18; clone size: NA; CDR3 DNA: TGTGCCAGCTCACCACCCGGACAGTTTAATGAAAAACTGTTTTTT; CDR3 protein: CASSPPGQFNEKLFF
D gene: NA; J gene: TRBJ1-1; V gene: TRBV19; clone size: NA; CDR3 DNA: TGTGCCAGTAGTAACACAGTGAACACTGAAGCTTTCTTT; CDR3 protein: CASSNTVNTEAFF
D gene: NA; J gene: TRBJ1-1; V gene: TRBV7-9; clone size: NA; CDR3 DNA: TGTGCCAGCAGCTTTGCGGGCGCGACCACTGAAGCTTTCTTT; CDR3 protein: CASSFAGATTEAFF
D gene: TRBD2; J gene: TRBJ2-5; V gene: TRBV7-9; clone size: NA; CDR3 DNA: TGTGCCAGCAGCTTAGGACTAGCCGTAGAGACCCAGTACTTC; CDR3 protein: CASSLGLAVETQYF
D gene: NA; J gene: TRBJ1-6; V gene: TRBV5-1; clone size: NA; CDR3 DNA: TGCGCCAGCAGCTTGGCTGGCAGGGGATCCTATAATTCACCCCTCCACTTT; CDR3 protein: CASSLAGRGSYNSPLHF
D gene: NA; J gene: TRBJ2-1; V gene: TRBV19; clone size: many; CDR3 DNA: TGTGCCAGTAGTCTGGGGGGATCTACCTACAATGAGCAGTTCTTC; CDR3 protein: CASSLGGSTYNEQFF
D gene: NA; J gene: TRBJ1-2; V gene: TRBV21-1; clone size: NA; CDR3 DNA: TGTGCCAGCAGCAAAACAGAGGGGACTCATGGCTACACCTTC; CDR3 protein: CASSKTEGTHGYTF
D gene: NA; J gene: TRBJ2-1; V gene: TRBV24-1; clone size: NA; CDR3 DNA: TGTGCCACCAGTGAAGGGCTAGCGTGGGGTTTGGATGAGCAGTTCTTC; CDR3 protein: CATSEGLAWGLDEQFF
D gene: NA; J gene: TRBJ1-2; V gene: TRBV5-1; clone size: NA; CDR3 DNA: TGCGCCAGCAGCCAAACAGGGACATATGGCTACACCTTC; CDR3 protein: CASSQTGTYGYTF
D gene: NA; J gene: TRBJ1-2; V gene: TRBV18; clone size: NA; CDR3 DNA: TGTGCCAGCTCACCGGACAGTAACTATGGCTACACCTTC; CDR3 protein: CASSPDSNYGYTF
D gene: TRBD1; J gene: TRBJ2-1; V gene: TRBV4-1; clone size: NA; CDR3 DNA: TGCGCCAGCAGCCAAGTGAGGCAGGGGGTCGATGAGCAGTTCTTC; CDR3 protein: CASSQVRQGVDEQFF
D gene: NA; J gene: TRBJ1-4; V gene: TRBV4-1; clone size: NA; CDR3 DNA: TGCGCCAGTCAACGTGCAGGGGTGTCCTCCGGACCAACTAATGAAAAACTGTTTTTT; CDR3 protein: CASQRAGVSSGPTNEKLFF
D gene: TRBD1; J gene: TRBJ2-5; V gene: TRBV29-1; clone size: NA; CDR3 DNA: TGCAGCGGCCGGGACAGATTGCAAGAGACCCAGTACTTC; CDR3 protein: CSGRDRLQETQYF
D gene: TRBD2; J gene: TRBJ2-1; V gene: TRBV7-2; clone size: NA; CDR3 DNA: TGTGCCAGCAGCTCGGGACTAGCTTACAATGAGCAGTTCTTC; CDR3 protein: CASSSGLAYNEQFF
D gene: TRBD1; J gene: TRBJ2-7; V gene: TRBV2; clone size: once; CDR3 DNA: TGTGCCAGCAGTGCGGACAGGGTTGGTTACTTC; CDR3 protein: CASSADRVGYF
D gene: NA; J gene: TRBJ1-5; V gene: TRBV2; clone size: NA; CDR3 DNA: TGTGCCAGCGAGGGTGAGTTCAATCAGCCCCAGCATTTT; CDR3 protein: CASEGEFNQPQHF
D gene: NA; J gene: TRBJ2-7; V gene: TRBV5-6; clone size: NA; CDR3 DNA: TGTGCCAGCAGCCTGGGGCCACAGCAGTACTTC; CDR3 protein: CASSLGPQQYF
D gene: NA; J gene: TRBJ2-7; V gene: TRBV7-9; clone size: once; CDR3 DNA: TGTGCCAGCAGCTTAGGTTTATTGGGGGCCGACGAGCAGTACTTC; CDR3 protein: CASSLGLLGADEQYF
D gene: NA; J gene: TRBJ1-1; V gene: TRBV23-1; clone size: NA; CDR3 DNA: TGCGCCAGCAGTCAATTTACTAGCTGGCGGGCGAGGGGTGAAAAGACTGAAGCTTTCTTT; CDR3 protein: CASSQFTSWRARGEKTEAFF
D gene: TRBD1; J gene: TRBJ1-6; V gene: TRBV29-1; clone size: NA; CDR3 DNA: TGCAGCGTTGATGTAGGAGGGGGCCGACCCCTCCACTTT; CDR3 protein: CSVDVGGGRPLHF
D gene: TRBD1; J gene: TRBJ1-5; V gene: TRBV3-1/TRBV3-2; clone size: NA; CDR3 DNA: TGTGCCAGCAGCCACAAGGGGAAGGGGGCGCATCAGCCCCAGCATTTT; CDR3 protein: CASSHKGKGAHQPQHF
D gene: TRBD1; J gene: TRBJ1-6; V gene: TRBV6-5; clone size: NA; CDR3 DNA: TGTGCCAGTAAGACAGGGATGAATTCACCCCTCCACTTT; CDR3 protein: CASKTGMNSPLHF
D gene: NA; J gene: TRBJ2-7; V gene: TRBV9; clone size: NA; CDR3 DNA: TGTGCCAGCAGCGTAGGGGACACCTACGAGCAGTACTTC; CDR3 protein: CASSVGDTYEQYF
D gene: TRBD1; J gene: TRBJ1-4; V gene: TRBV7-2; clone size: NA; CDR3 DNA: TGTGCCAGCAGCTCACAGGGGGCGGAAGAAAAACTGTTTTTT; CDR3 protein: CASSSQGAEEKLFF
D gene: NA; J gene: TRBJ1-6; V gene: TRBV7-9; clone size: NA; CDR3 DNA: TGTGCCAGCAGCTTTCCCCCTACAGGTAGCTCCTATAATTCACCCCTCCACTTT; CDR3 protein: CASSFPPTGSSYNSPLHF
D gene: NA; J gene: TRBJ1-2; V gene: TRBV6-6; clone size: few; CDR3 DNA: TGTGCCAGCAGTTACCCACTTCCCTATGGCTACACCTTC; CDR3 protein: CASSYPLPYGYTF
D gene: NA; J gene: TRBJ2-1; V gene: TRBV20-1; clone size: NA; CDR3 DNA: TGCAGTGCTAGTCCCAGGGGTTCCTACAATGAGCAGTTCTTC; CDR3 protein: CSASPRGSYNEQFF
D gene: TRBD1; J gene: TRBJ2-2; V gene: TRBV7-2; clone size: NA; CDR3 DNA: TGTGCCAGCAGCTTGGACAGGCGGAACGGGGAGCTGTTTTTT; CDR3 protein: CASSLDRRNGELFF
D gene: TRBD1; J gene: TRBJ1-4; V gene: TRBV10-1; clone size: NA; CDR3 DNA: TGCGCCAGCAGTGATCCGGGGACAGATAATGAAAAACTGTTTTTT; CDR3 protein: CASSDPGTDNEKLFF
D gene: TRBD1; J gene: TRBJ1-2; V gene: TRBV6-2/TRBV6-3; clone size: few; CDR3 DNA: TGTGCCAGCAGTACCTTGGACAGGGTCGGGGGCTACACCTTC; CDR3 protein: CASSTLDRVGGYTF
D gene: NA; J gene: TRBJ2-1; V gene: TRBV7-8; clone size: NA; CDR3 DNA: TGTGCCAGCAGATCGACCCCAACCGGGACTTACTCGTCCAGCTCCTACAATGAGCAGTTCTTC; CDR3 protein: CASRSTPTGTYSSSSYNEQFF
D gene: TRBD1; J gene: TRBJ1-2; V gene: TRBV3-1/TRBV3-2; clone size: NA; CDR3 DNA: TGTGCCAGCTCGGGACAGGAAATAGGCTATGGCTACACCTTC; CDR3 protein: CASSGQEIGYGYTF
D gene: TRBD1; J gene: TRBJ2-2; V gene: TRBV2; clone size: NA; CDR3 DNA: TGTGCCAGCAGTGGACAGGGGCTGTCCACCGGGGAGCTGTTTTTT; CDR3 protein: CASSGQGLSTGELFF
D gene: NA; J gene: TRBJ2-1; V gene: TRBV4-1; clone size: NA; CDR3 DNA: TGCGCCAGCAGCCGATTCAGAAACGCCAATGAGCAGTTCTTC; CDR3 protein: CASSRFRNANEQFF
D gene: TRBD1; J gene: TRBJ1-2; V gene: TRBV7-3; clone size: NA; CDR3 DNA: TGTGCCAGCAGCCCAGGCGGACAGGGGTTAGGGGGCTACACCTTC; CDR3 protein: CASSPGGQGLGGYTF
D gene: TRBD1; J gene: TRBJ1-2; V gene: TRBV5-1; clone size: NA; CDR3 DNA: TGCGCCAGCAGGGCGACAGGGGGGCGTTCTTTTGCCTATGGCTACACCTTC; CDR3 protein: CASRATGGRSFAYGYTF
D gene: NA; J gene: TRBJ1-5; V gene: TRBV2; clone size: once; CDR3 DNA: TGTGCCAGCAGTGCTAGGATCTTAAGGGGGTATAGCAATCAGCCCCAGCATTTT; CDR3 protein: CASSARILRGYSNQPQHF
D gene: TRBD2; J gene: TRBJ2-2; V gene: TRBV7-3; clone size: NA; CDR3 DNA: TGTGCCAGCAGCGAGACTAGCGGGGCCCAATTCACCGGGGAGCTGTTTTTT; CDR3 protein: CASSETSGAQFTGELFF
D gene: TRBD2; J gene: TRBJ2-3; V gene: TRBV5-1; clone size: NA; CDR3 DNA: TGCGCCAGCAGCTTGGCCGAACTAGCGGGGCTGGATACGCAGTATTTT; CDR3 protein: CASSLAELAGLDTQYF
D gene: TRBD1; J gene: TRBJ1-2; V gene: TRBV6-5; clone size: NA; CDR3 DNA: TGTGCCAGCAGCCCGACAGGGGAAGATGGCTACACCTTC; CDR3 protein: CASSPTGEDGYTF
D gene: NA; J gene: TRBJ1-1; V gene: TRBV29-1; clone size: NA; CDR3 DNA: TGCAGCGTCGTCGACAGACTGAACACTGAAGCTTTCTTT; CDR3 protein: CSVVDRLNTEAFF
D gene: TRBD1; J gene: TRBJ2-3; V gene: TRBV2; clone size: once; CDR3 DNA: TGTGCCAGCAGGATAACAGGGGCAGATACGCAGTATTTT; CDR3 protein: CASRITGADTQYF